This TCR beta chain was profiled in a study of blood T cell repertoires in COVID-19 (dated by TCRdb to 2020 to 2022). Some background on the complete study: Samples covering the acute and convalescent phases of COVID-19 were provided by collaborators in the United States, Italy and Spain. The samples were drawn from the first 160 participants of the ongoing ImmuneRACE study and from over 950 subjects provided by 6 global collaborators. Where available, HLA class I and class II types were taken from metadata supplied by the sample provider and were not determined by assay-based typing. The material from the prospective study consisted of cDNA or gDNA derived from T cells, B-cell-depleted T cells, or PBMCs. Deeply sampled blood TCRbeta repertoires from subjects exposed to, actively infected with, or recovered from COVID-19 were included in the dataset. A de-identified subject ID, COVID-19 status, age in years and sex were almost always included in the sample metadata. The repertoires were made available in a free public database intended to serve as a resource for research on the immune response to SARS-CoV-2.

CDR1 and CDR2 are drawn from the germline V gene: KGHSH, LQKENI. For this chain, trimming is 5 bases at the V end and 4 bases at the J end, and the number of junction bases without a gene match is 5. The cysteine opens and the phenylalanine closes a CDR3 of 14 amino acids. Of all the DNA, just the CDR3 is kept, 42 bases in frame from base 1. A word on this clone: Its antigen target is currently unknown. The input lacks base qualities; no much larger clone sits a single base away.

Collaborating institutions collected whole blood in K2EDTA tubes following their own protocols. For TCRbeta analysis, collaborators shipped samples as frozen whole blood, isolated PBMCs, or DNA extracted from either of those sample types. TCRbeta CDR3 regions were amplified from genomic DNA by means of the immunoSEQ Assay, a bias-controlled multiplex PCR. Concerning the study's data processing: Within the assay, amplification of reference gene primers was used to estimate how many nucleated cells each sample contained. Sequence reads were collapsed and filtered to measure the absolute abundance of every unique TCRbeta CDR3 rearrangement. For each sample, productive Simpson clonality was calculated as the square root of Simpson's diversity index over productive rearrangements. The source is immuneACCESS, and TCRdb retained only in-frame sequences with V and J called. Part of the clones is not carried over; for the studies checked, unresolved V genes explain less than half of this, and the remainder is unexplained. Clonal size and the V and J genes are those of that table, whereas D and trimming came from the DNA. Recorded for this sample are 110,000 or so clones; around 80% of them occurred a single time. The ten largest make up approximately 5.6% of the sample.

General findings and caveats noted by the study authors: How much clinical and demographic metadata was included differed by source and by participant, and the metadata was provided uncurated.

This sequence was found in a man in his 70s with acute or convalescent COVID-19. Recombination linked TRBV18 to TRBJ1-3; 7 central nucleotides agree with TRBD1. The sample comprised peripheral blood. Read as DNA, the sequence is TGTGCCAGCTCAACAGGGGTTTACGGAAACACCATATATTTT. It codes for CASSTGVYGNTIYF.